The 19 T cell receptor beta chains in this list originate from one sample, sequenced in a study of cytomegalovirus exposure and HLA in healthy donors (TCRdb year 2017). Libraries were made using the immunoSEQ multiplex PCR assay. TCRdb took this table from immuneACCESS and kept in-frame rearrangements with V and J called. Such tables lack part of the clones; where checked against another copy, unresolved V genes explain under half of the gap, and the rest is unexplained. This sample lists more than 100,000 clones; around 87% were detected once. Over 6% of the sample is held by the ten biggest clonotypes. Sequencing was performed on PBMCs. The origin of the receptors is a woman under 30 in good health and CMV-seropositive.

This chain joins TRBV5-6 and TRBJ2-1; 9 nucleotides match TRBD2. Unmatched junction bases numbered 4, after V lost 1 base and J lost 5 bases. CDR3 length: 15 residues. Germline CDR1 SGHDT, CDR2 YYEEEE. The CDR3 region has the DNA TGTGCCAGCAGCTTGTTGCTAGCGGGAAACAATGAGCAGTTCTTC. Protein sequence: CASSLLLAGNNEQFF.

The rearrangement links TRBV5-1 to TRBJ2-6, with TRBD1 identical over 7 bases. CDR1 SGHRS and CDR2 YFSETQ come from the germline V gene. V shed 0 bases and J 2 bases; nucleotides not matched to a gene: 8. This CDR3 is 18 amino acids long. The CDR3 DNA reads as TGCGCCAGCAGCTTGGCCCGGGACAGTATAACTGGGGCCAACGTCCTGACTTTC. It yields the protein CASSLARDSITGANVLTF. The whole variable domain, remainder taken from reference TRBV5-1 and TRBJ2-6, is KAGVTQTPRYLIKTRGQQVTLSCSPISGHRSVSWYQQTPGQGLQFLFEYFSETQRNKGNFPGRFSGRQFSNSRSEMNVSTLELGDSALYLCASSLARDSITGANVLTFGAGSRLTVL.

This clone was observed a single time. CDR3 DNA: TGCGCCAGCAGCCAAGCCGCCGTTGGGGGAGGTGTGGATACGCAGTATTTT. It yields the protein CASSQAAVGGGVDTQYF. The V gene is TRBV4-3, the J gene TRBJ2-3; a possible D gene is TRBD2 (6 bases). CDR1 is LGHNA, CDR2 YSLEER, per germline. The CDR3 is 17 residues long. The V gene lost 1 base and the J gene lost 6 bases, with 20 bases spanning the gap.

The CDR3 loop reads CASSIVSGRWDGYTF. The CDR3 DNA reads TGTGCCAGTAGTATAGTCAGCGGCAGGTGGGATGGCTACACCTTC. J is TRBJ1-2 and V is TRBV19; D uncertain. CDR3 length equals 15 residues. V lost 1 base and J 6 bases, leaving 15 bases between the germline ends. Germline CDR1 is LNHDA and CDR2 is SQIVND (reference sequence).

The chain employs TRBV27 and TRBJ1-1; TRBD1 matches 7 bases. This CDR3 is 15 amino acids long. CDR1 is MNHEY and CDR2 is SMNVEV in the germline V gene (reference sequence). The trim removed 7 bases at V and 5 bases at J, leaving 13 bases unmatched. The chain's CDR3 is CASTPLTGAGTEAFF. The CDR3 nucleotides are TGTGCCAGCACCCCCCTAACAGGGGCTGGGACTGAAGCTTTCTTT.

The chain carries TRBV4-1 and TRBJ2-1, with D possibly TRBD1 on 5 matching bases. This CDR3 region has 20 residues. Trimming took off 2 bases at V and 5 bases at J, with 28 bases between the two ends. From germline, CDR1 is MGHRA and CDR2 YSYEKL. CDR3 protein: CASSQTRKRGLWLPNNEQFF. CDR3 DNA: TGCGCCAGCAGCCAAACTCGAAAAAGGGGATTGTGGCTCCCAAACAATGAGCAGTTCTTC.

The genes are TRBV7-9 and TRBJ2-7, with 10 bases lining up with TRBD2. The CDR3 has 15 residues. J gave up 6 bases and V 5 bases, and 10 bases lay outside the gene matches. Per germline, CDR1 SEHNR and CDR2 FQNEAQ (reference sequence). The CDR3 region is CASSLPAGGPGEQYF. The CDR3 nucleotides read TGTGCCAGCAGCCTTCCAGCGGGGGGGCCCGGCGAGCAGTACTTC.

The CDR3 loop reads CASTAQAMQGHQPQHF. CDR3 DNA sequence: TGTGCCAGTACCGCACAGGCCATGCAGGGCCATCAGCCCCAGCATTTT. The chain joins TRBV19 to TRBJ1-5; perhaps TRBD1 as D (5 bases). Trimming pared 7 bases from V and 5 bases from J, leaving 21 bases between. The CDR3 loop spans 16 amino acids. Germline V CDR1 and CDR2: LNHDA, SQIVND (reference sequence). Based on the CDR3 plus reference TRBV19 and TRBJ1-5, the full variable domain is DGGITQSPKYLFRKEGQNVTLSCEQNLNHDAMYWYRQDPGQGLRLIYYSQIVNDFQKGDIAEGYSVSREKKESFPLTVTSAQKNPTAFYLCASTAQAMQGHQPQHFGDGTRLSIL.

Here the CDR3 DNA reads TGTGCCAGCTCACCGACAGGGGGCACTGAAGCTTTCTTT. Translated: CASSPTGGTEAFF. The chain couples TRBV18 to TRBJ1-1, with TRBD1 matching over 9 bases. Looked up from germline, CDR1 is KGHSH and CDR2 is LQKENI. The CDR3 consists of 13 residues. V was clipped by 3 bases and J by 4 bases; unmatched bases: 0.

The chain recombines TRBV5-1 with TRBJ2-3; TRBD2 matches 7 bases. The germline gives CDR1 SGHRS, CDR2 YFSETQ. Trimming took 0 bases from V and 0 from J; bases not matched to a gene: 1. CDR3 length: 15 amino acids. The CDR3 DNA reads TGCGCCAGCAGCTTGGGCGGGAGAAGCACAGATACGCAGTATTTT. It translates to CASSLGGRSTDTQYF.

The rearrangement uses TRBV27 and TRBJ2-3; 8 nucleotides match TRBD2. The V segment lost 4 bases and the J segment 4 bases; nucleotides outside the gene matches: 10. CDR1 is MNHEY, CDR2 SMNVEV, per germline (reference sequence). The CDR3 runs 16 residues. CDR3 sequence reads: CASSSIRRRGADTQYF. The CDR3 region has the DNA TGTGCCAGCAGTTCCATCAGACGGCGGGGGGCAGATACGCAGTATTTT.

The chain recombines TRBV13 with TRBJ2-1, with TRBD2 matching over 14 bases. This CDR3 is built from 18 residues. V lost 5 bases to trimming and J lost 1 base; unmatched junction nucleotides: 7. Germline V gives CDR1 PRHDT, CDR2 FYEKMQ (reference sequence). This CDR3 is CASSTRTSGGRSYNEQFF. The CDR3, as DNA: TGTGCCAGCAGCACTCGGACTAGCGGGGGGCGATCCTACAATGAGCAGTTCTTC. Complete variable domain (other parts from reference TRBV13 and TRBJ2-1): AAGVIQSPRHLIKEKRETATLKCYPIPRHDTVYWYQQGPGQDPQFLISFYEKMQSDKGSIPDRFSAQQFSDYHSELNMSSLELGDSALYFCASSTRTSGGRSYNEQFFGPGTRLTVL.

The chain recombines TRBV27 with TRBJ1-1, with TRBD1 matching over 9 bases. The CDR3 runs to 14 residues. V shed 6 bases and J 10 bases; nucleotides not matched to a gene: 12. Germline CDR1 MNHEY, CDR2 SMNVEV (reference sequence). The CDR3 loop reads CASRSNPGQGGAFF. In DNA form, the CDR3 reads TGTGCCAGCAGATCGAATCCGGGACAGGGTGGAGCTTTCTTT.

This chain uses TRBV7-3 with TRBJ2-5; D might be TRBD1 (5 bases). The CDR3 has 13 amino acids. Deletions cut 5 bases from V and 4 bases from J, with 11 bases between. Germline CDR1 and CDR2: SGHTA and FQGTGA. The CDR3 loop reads CASSPGLGETQYF. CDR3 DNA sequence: TGTGCCAGCAGCCCAGGGCTCGGAGAGACCCAGTACTTC.

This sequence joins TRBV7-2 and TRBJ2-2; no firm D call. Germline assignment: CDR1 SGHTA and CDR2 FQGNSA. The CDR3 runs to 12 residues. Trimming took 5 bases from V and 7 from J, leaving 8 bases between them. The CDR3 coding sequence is TGTGCCAGCAGCATCCAGATCGGGGAGCTGTTTTTT. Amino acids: CASSIQIGELFF.

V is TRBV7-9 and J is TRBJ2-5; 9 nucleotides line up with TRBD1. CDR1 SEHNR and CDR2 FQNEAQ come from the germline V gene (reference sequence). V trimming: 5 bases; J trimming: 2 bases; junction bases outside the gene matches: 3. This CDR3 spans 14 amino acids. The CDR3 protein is CASSVGQGQETQYF. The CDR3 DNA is TGTGCCAGCAGCGTTGGACAGGGGCAAGAGACCCAGTACTTC.

CDR3 coding DNA: TGTGCCAGCAGTATACTAGCGGGGCAGGGCAATGAGCAGTTCTTC. It specifies CASSILAGQGNEQFF. This chain joins TRBV5-4 and TRBJ2-1; 10 bases align to TRBD2. Losses at the gene ends were 5 bases for V and 6 bases for J; bases not matched to a gene: 8. Germline CDR1 is SGHNT and CDR2 is YYREEE (reference sequence). This CDR3 comprises 15 residues.

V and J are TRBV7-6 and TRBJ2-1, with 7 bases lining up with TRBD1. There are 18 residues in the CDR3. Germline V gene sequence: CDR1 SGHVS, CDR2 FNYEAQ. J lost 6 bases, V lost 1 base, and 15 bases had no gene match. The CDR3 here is CASSLEGWRQGDGNEQFF. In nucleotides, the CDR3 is TGTGCCAGCAGCTTAGAGGGGTGGCGTCAGGGGGACGGCAATGAGCAGTTCTTC.

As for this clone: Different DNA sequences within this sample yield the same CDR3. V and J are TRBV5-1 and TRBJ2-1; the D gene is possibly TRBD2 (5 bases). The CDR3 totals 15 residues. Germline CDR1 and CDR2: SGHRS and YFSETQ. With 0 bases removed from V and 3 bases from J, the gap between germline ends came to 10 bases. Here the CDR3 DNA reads TGCGCCAGCAGCTTGGGGACTGGAAACTACAATGAGCAGTTCTTC. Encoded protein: CASSLGTGNYNEQFF.